This entry lists 29 T cell receptor beta chains sequenced from one sample in a study of siplizumab effects on memory and regulatory T cells. This table comes from immunoSEQ multiplex PCR, and its TCRdb copy is limited to in-frame clones, with some not included. The sample consists of approximately 8,600 clones, roughly two thirds of them appearing once. The source material was effector memory CD8+ T cells sorted from blood. Subset meaning: unstimulated CD8+ effector memory T cells. The origin of the receptors is a human donor in good health.

In nucleotides, the CDR3 is TGTGCCAGCAAGAGCCCCAGCTCTGGGGCCAACGTCCTGACTTTC. It is translated as CASKSPSSGANVLTF. The genes are TRBV6-5 and TRBJ2-6; unclear D gene. V was trimmed by 7 bases and J by 0 bases, leaving 10 bases between them. Per the germline V gene, CDR1 is MNHEY and CDR2 is SVGAGI. The CDR3 has 15 residues.

This chain joins TRBV6-5 and TRBJ1-5; no clear D. The CDR3 totals 15 residues. CDR1 is MNHEY, CDR2 SVGAGI, per germline. Trimming took off 0 bases at V and 3 bases at J, with 9 bases between the two ends. The CDR3 loop reads CASSYSRHSNQPQHF. The CDR3 coding sequence is TGTGCCAGCAGTTACTCGCGACACTCCAATCAGCCCCAGCATTTT.

The chain links TRBV5-4 to TRBJ1-1; possible D gene TRBD1, 5 bases. V lost 3 bases to trimming and J lost 3 bases, with 9 bases between them. CDR1 is SGHNT, CDR2 YYREEE, per germline (reference sequence). The CDR3 sequence is 13 residues long. The CDR3 loop is CASSSQGDTEAFF. The CDR3 region has the DNA TGTGCCAGCAGCTCGCAGGGAGACACTGAAGCTTTCTTT. The full variable domain, with the rest looked up from reference TRBV5-4 and TRBJ1-1, is ETGVTQSPTHLIKTRGQQVTLRCSSQSGHNTVSWYQQALGQGPQFIFQYYREEENGRGNFPPRFSGLQFPNYSSELNVNALELDDSALYLCASSSQGDTEAFFGQGTRLTVV.

The DNA of the CDR3 is TGTGCCAGCAGCTTGGGAGTGTCAAACTATGGCTACACCTTC. Its translation: CASSLGVSNYGYTF. This sequence joins TRBV5-6 and TRBJ1-2; D unresolved. Between the trimmed V and J ends, which lost 0 bases and 2 bases, there was a span of 8 bases. The CDR3 loop spans 14 amino acids. In germline, CDR1 is SGHDT, CDR2 YYEEEE.

The rearrangement uses TRBV2 and TRBJ2-1; D perhaps matches TRBD2 (6 bases). This CDR3 contains 13 residues. CDR1 and CDR2 (germline): SNHLY, FYNNEI. The V and J ends lost 7 bases and 8 bases respectively, with 15 bases between them. The CDR3 DNA sequence: TGTGCCAGCACGGCCGGGGGTAGTGATGAGCAGTTCTTC. Translated: CASTAGGSDEQFF.

V is TRBV6-5 and J is TRBJ1-3, with unresolved D. The CDR3 runs to 15 residues. Germline V gives CDR1 MNHEY, CDR2 SVGAGI. V dropped 5 bases and J dropped 0 bases, with 11 bases sitting between them. The CDR3 here is CASSRTADSGNTIYF. Here the CDR3 DNA reads TGTGCCAGCAGTAGGACCGCAGACTCTGGAAACACCATATATTTT.

This chain connects TRBV12-5 to TRBJ2-5, with D possibly matching TRBD2 (7 bases). This CDR3 has 12 residues. Germline loops: CDR1 LGHNT, CDR2 FRNRAP. V gave up 9 bases and J gave up 4 bases, with 12 bases separating them. The CDR3 nucleotides read TGTGCTAGCGCGGGGGCCGGAGAGACCCAGTACTTC. Residues: CASAGAGETQYF.

V and J are TRBV2 and TRBJ1-1; weak D call: TRBD1 (6 bases). This CDR3 is 14 amino acids long. Per germline, CDR1 SNHLY and CDR2 FYNNEI. The germline V and J ends were trimmed by 7 bases and 1 base, with 13 bases remaining between them. CDR3 sequence reads: CASKKGEGNTEAFF. The CDR3 DNA reads TGTGCCAGCAAAAAGGGGGAAGGGAACACTGAAGCTTTCTTT.

This sequence joins TRBV6-1 and TRBJ2-7, with D tentatively TRBD2 (7 bases). The V and J ends lost 3 bases and 0 bases respectively, with 12 bases between them. The CDR3 spans 15 residues. CDR1 and CDR2 (germline): MNHNS, SASEGT. The CDR3 coding sequence is TGTGCCAGCAGTGAGGAGGGGGGGTCCTCCTACGAGCAGTACTTC. Protein sequence: CASSEEGGSSYEQYF.

In this sample, this clone turned up once. V and J are TRBV7-9 and TRBJ1-3; D is possibly TRBD1 (6 bases). The V gene lost 4 bases and the J gene lost 0 bases, with 10 bases spanning the gap. This CDR3 has 15 amino acids. Germline CDR1 SEHNR, CDR2 FQNEAQ (reference sequence). The CDR3, as DNA: TGTGCCAGCAGCTATGGACAGCACTCTGGAAACACCATATATTTT. This codes for CASSYGQHSGNTIYF.

This clone appeared a few times. The V call is TRBV9, the J call TRBJ1-1, with D hard to call. Trimming cost V 0 bases and J 0 bases, with 12 bases left between them. The CDR3 is 16 amino acids. The germline gives CDR1 SGDLS, CDR2 YYNGEE. The CDR3 region is CASSVGGGPMNTEAFF. CDR3 bases: TGTGCCAGCAGCGTAGGCGGCGGACCCATGAACACTGAAGCTTTCTTT.

V gene TRBV5-1 combines with J gene TRBJ2-2, with 7 bases matching TRBD2. The germline V gene encodes CDR1 SGHRS and CDR2 YFSETQ. V shed 0 bases and J 1 base; nucleotides not matched to a gene: 9. The CDR3 loop spans 18 amino acids. The CDR3 nucleotides are TGCGCCAGCAGCTTGGTTCTTTGGCGGGAGAGGAACACCGGGGAGCTGTTTTTT. Amino acid sequence: CASSLVLWRERNTGELFF.

The rearrangement joins TRBV14 to TRBJ1-3; 10 nucleotides match TRBD1. The germline V gene encodes CDR1 SGHDN and CDR2 FVKESK. The CDR3 length is 21 residues. V gave up 3 bases and J gave up 2 bases; unmatched junction bases: 19. The CDR3 nucleotides are TGTGCCAGCAGCCAGCCACCGGGACAGGGGATCTTCTCCGCTACTGGAAACACCATATATTTT. Protein: CASSQPPGQGIFSATGNTIYF.

As concerns this clone: This specimen includes other DNA sequences encoding the same CDR3. The chain joins TRBV6-4 to TRBJ2-3, with 12 bases matching TRBD2. Germline trimming cut 0 bases from V and 3 bases from J; bases unmatched to any gene: 1. Per germline, CDR1 MRHNA and CDR2 SNTAGT. There are 16 residues in the CDR3. The CDR3 sequence: CASSDSGTSGTDTQYF. The CDR3 DNA follows: TGTGCCAGCAGTGACTCCGGGACTAGCGGGACAGATACGCAGTATTTT.

J is TRBJ2-1 and V is TRBV5-1, with D maybe TRBD2 (6 bases). Germline assignment: CDR1 SGHRS and CDR2 YFSETQ. The CDR3 has 14 residues. Between the trimmed V and J ends, which lost 2 bases and 4 bases, there was a span of 10 bases. CDR3 nucleotide sequence: TGCGCCAGCAGCTTCTCGGGAGCATACAATGAGCAGTTCTTC. It yields the protein CASSFSGAYNEQFF.

The chain links TRBV4-1 to TRBJ1-5, with a weak D call TRBD1 (5 bases). CDR1 MGHRA and CDR2 YSYEKL come from the germline V gene. CDR3 length: 15 residues. The ends were cut back, 3 bases at V and 7 bases at J, with 16 bases in the middle. The DNA of the CDR3 is TGCGCCAGCAGCCAGCGTTGGGGACCCAGCCAGCCCCAGCATTTT. As protein: CASSQRWGPSQPQHF.

This clone was detected only a few times. The V call is TRBV6-5, the J call TRBJ2-5, with unresolved D. The CDR3 runs 14 residues. V was pared by 6 bases and J by 5 bases, with 16 bases between. Germline values: CDR1 MNHEY, CDR2 SVGAGI. CDR3 nucleotides: TGTGCCAGCAGCCACTCGTCCCCTTCCGAGACCCAGTACTTC. This gives the protein CASSHSSPSETQYF.

By proportion, this clone is large. In the same sample, other DNA sequences code for this CDR3. The chain links TRBV27 to TRBJ1-1, with D tentatively TRBD1 (6 bases). The germline V gene encodes CDR1 MNHEY and CDR2 SMNVEV (reference sequence). Trimming shortened V by 6 bases and J by 6 bases, and 11 bases separated the two germline ends. The CDR3 consists of 12 residues. In nucleotides, the CDR3 is TGTGCCAGCAGCTTTCCAGGGGCTGAAGCTTTCTTT. Translated: CASSFPGAEAFF.

On this clone itself: Other nucleotide sequences from this sample produce the same CDR3. The CDR3 protein is CASSDLAGGPETQYF. The CDR3 DNA is TGTGCCAGCAGTGACCTAGCGGGGGGGCCGGAGACCCAGTACTTC. This chain joins TRBV6-1 and TRBJ2-5; 12 nucleotides agree with TRBD2. Trimming cost V 3 bases and J 5 bases; bases outside gene matches: 4. The CDR3 spans 15 residues. CDR1 is MNHNS and CDR2 is SASEGT in the germline V gene.

This clone was seen more than once but under ten times. CDR3 sequence: CASSEDRGTNTGELFF. CDR3 nucleotide sequence: TGTGCCAGCAGTGAGGACAGGGGGACGAACACCGGGGAGCTGTTTTTT. The chain couples TRBV6-4 to TRBJ2-2; 10 positions match TRBD1. J gave up 0 bases and V 3 bases, and 1 base lay outside the gene matches. The CDR3 is 16 residues long. Germline values: CDR1 MRHNA, CDR2 SNTAGT.

In the case of this clone: A read error may produce the germline difference seen at one junction end. The chain uses TRBV19 and TRBJ2-2, with 13 bases matching TRBD2. CDR3 size: 18 residues. Germline values: CDR1 LNHDA, CDR2 SQIVND (reference sequence). CDR3 bases: TGTGCCAGTAGCATACCCCAGACTAGCGGGAGGAACACCGAGGAGCTGTTTTTT. Its translation is CASSIPQTSGRNTEELFF.

The chain employs TRBV18 and TRBJ2-1; D is ambiguous. Germline V lookup: CDR1 KGHSH, CDR2 LQKENI. This CDR3 is 16 amino acids long. The V end lost 1 base, the J end lost 3 bases, and 13 bases lay between the germline ends. The CDR3, as DNA: TGTGCCAGCTCACCACTCCGAGACGACTTCTACAATGAGCAGTTCTTC. Protein product: CASSPLRDDFYNEQFF.

The chain couples TRBV9 to TRBJ2-2, with D possibly TRBD2 on 6 matching bases. The germline V gene encodes CDR1 SGDLS and CDR2 YYNGEE. Trimming removed 2 bases from V and 3 bases from J, with 14 bases in between. The CDR3 has 16 residues. For the CDR3, the DNA is TGTGCCAGCAGCGTCGCCGGGGGAGTAGACACCGGGGAGCTGTTTTTT. This codes for CASSVAGGVDTGELFF.

The rearrangement joins TRBV6-1 to TRBJ1-1, with 8 bases matching TRBD1. Germline CDR1 is MNHNS and CDR2 is SASEGT. The CDR3 runs 13 residues. The V segment lost 3 bases and the J segment 3 bases; nucleotides outside the gene matches: 0. The chain's CDR3 is CASSDRGHTEAFF. CDR3 sequence (DNA): TGTGCCAGCAGTGACAGGGGGCACACTGAAGCTTTCTTT.

This clone was picked up a small number of times. V gene TRBV4-1 combines with J gene TRBJ2-7; D unresolved. Germline V gene lookup returns CDR1 MGHRA and CDR2 YSYEKL. V was clipped by 0 bases and J by 6 bases, with 15 bases between them. This CDR3 is 15 amino acids long. This CDR3 is CASSQDLGSDVEQYF. The CDR3 DNA reads as TGCGCCAGCAGCCAAGACCTCGGGTCGGACGTCGAGCAGTACTTC.

In its sample, this clone was seen a few times. V usage is TRBV6-5 and J usage is TRBJ1-1, with 7 nucleotides matching TRBD1. The V gene's germline CDR1 is MNHEY and CDR2 SVGAGI. The CDR3 runs to 14 residues. V was pared by 5 bases and J by 4 bases, with 7 bases of the junction left unmatched. The CDR3: CASSNDRDPTEAFF. The CDR3 DNA is TGTGCCAGCAGTAACGACAGGGATCCCACTGAAGCTTTCTTT.

This chain uses TRBV5-6 with TRBJ2-5, with a possible D match to TRBD2 (7 bases). This CDR3 has 15 residues. Germline V gives CDR1 SGHDT, CDR2 YYEEEE. Trimming cost V 4 bases and J 5 bases, with 18 bases left between them. The CDR3 sequence: CASSPKGGGYETQYF. The CDR3 nucleotides are TGTGCCAGCAGCCCCAAAGGGGGGGGGTACGAGACCCAGTACTTC.

The rearrangement uses TRBV9 and TRBJ1-3, with 8 bases identical to TRBD1. This CDR3 is 16 amino acids long. CDR1 is SGDLS, CDR2 YYNGEE, per germline. V was pared by 0 bases and J by 10 bases, with 12 bases of the junction left unmatched. CDR3 coding DNA: TGTGCCAGCAGCGTAGGCCCGACAGGGGAAGGTACAACCATATATTTT. This gives the protein CASSVGPTGEGTTIYF.

By its share, this clone is medium-sized. V and J are TRBV27 and TRBJ2-6; TRBD1 agrees at 11 bases. From germline, CDR1 is MNHEY and CDR2 SMNVEV (reference sequence). Unmatched junction bases numbered 0, after V lost 5 bases and J lost 0 bases. The CDR3 runs 16 residues. This chain's CDR3 is CASSGTGGSGANVLTF. For the CDR3, the DNA is TGTGCCAGCAGTGGGACAGGGGGCTCTGGGGCCAACGTCCTGACTTTC.